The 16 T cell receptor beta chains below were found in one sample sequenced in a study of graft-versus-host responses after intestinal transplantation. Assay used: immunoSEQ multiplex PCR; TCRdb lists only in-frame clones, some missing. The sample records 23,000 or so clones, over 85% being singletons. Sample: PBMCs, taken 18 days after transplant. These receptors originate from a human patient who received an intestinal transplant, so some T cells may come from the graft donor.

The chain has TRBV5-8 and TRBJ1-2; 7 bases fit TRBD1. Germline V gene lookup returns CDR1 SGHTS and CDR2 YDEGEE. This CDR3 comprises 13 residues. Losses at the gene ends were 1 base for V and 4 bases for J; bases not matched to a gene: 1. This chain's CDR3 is CASSLQGGYGYTF. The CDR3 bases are TGTGCCAGCAGCTTGCAGGGGGGCTATGGCTACACCTTC.

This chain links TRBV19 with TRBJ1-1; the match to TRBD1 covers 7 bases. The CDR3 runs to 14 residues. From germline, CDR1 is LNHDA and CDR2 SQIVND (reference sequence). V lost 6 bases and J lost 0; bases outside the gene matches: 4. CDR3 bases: TGTGCCAGTAGCCTACAGGGGTTGAACACTGAAGCTTTCTTT. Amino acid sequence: CASSLQGLNTEAFF.

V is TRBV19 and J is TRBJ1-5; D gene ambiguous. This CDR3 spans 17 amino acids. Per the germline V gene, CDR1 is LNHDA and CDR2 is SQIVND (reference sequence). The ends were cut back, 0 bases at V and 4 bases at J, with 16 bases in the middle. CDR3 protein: CASSIESIGRQNQPQHF. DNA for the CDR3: TGTGCCAGTAGTATAGAATCTATCGGCCGCCAAAATCAGCCCCAGCATTTT.

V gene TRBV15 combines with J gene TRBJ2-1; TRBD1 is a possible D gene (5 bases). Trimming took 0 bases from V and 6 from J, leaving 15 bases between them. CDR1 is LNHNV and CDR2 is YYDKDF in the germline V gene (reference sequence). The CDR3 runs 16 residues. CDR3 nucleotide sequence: TGTGCCACCAGCAGAGATGTGCAGGGTATCAGCAATGAGCAGTTCTTC. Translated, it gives CATSRDVQGISNEQFF. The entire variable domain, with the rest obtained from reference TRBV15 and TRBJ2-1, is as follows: DAMVIQNPRYQVTQFGKPVTLSCSQTLNHNVMYWYQQKSSQAPKLLFHYYDKDFNNEADTPDNFQSRRPNTSFCFLDIRSPGLGDTAMYLCATSRDVQGISNEQFFGPGTRLTVL.

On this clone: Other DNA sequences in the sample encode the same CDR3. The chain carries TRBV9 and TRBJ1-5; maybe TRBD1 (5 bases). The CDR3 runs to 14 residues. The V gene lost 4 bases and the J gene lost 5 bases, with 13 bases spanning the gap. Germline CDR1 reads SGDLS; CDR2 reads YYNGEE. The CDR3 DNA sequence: TGTGCCAGCAGCCCGGGGGACGGTTATCAGCCCCAGCATTTT. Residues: CASSPGDGYQPQHF.

CDR3 sequence: CASSVEDRGVYNEQFF. The CDR3 DNA follows: TGTGCCAGCAGCGTAGAAGACAGGGGCGTTTACAATGAGCAGTTCTTC. The chain combines TRBV9 with TRBJ2-1; TRBD1 matches at 8 bases. Germline V gene sequence: CDR1 SGDLS, CDR2 YYNGEE. This CDR3 region has 16 residues. Germline trimming cut 0 bases from V and 4 bases from J; bases unmatched to any gene: 6.

The DNA for the CDR3 is TGCGCCAGCAGTGATCGCGACCCGACTAGTATCCACAATGAGCAGTTCTTC. This sequence encodes CASSDRDPTSIHNEQFF. The chain couples TRBV10-2 to TRBJ2-1, with D perhaps TRBD2 (6 bases). The ends were cut back, 3 bases at V and 5 bases at J, with 20 bases in the middle. This CDR3 spans 17 amino acids. Germline lookup yields CDR1 WSHSY and CDR2 SAAADI.

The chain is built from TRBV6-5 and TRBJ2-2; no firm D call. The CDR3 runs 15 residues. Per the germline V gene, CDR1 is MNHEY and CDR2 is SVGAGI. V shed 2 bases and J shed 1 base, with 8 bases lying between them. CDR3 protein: CASSYGVLNTGELFF. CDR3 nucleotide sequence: TGTGCCAGCAGTTACGGGGTTTTGAACACCGGGGAGCTGTTTTTT.

The CDR3 loop reads CASSSPAMYGTEAFF. The CDR3 DNA sequence: TGTGCCAGCAGCAGCCCGGCGATGTATGGCACTGAAGCTTTCTTT. V is TRBV5-5 and J is TRBJ1-1; D is unclear. Germline CDR1 reads SGHKS; CDR2 reads YYEKEE (reference sequence). V dropped 4 bases and J dropped 4 bases, with 17 bases sitting between them. The CDR3 loop spans 15 amino acids. The full variable domain, with the rest looked up from reference TRBV5-5 and TRBJ1-1, is DAGVTQSPTHLIKTRGQQVTLRCSPISGHKSVSWYQQVLGQGPQFIFQYYEKEERGRGNFPDRFSARQFPNYSSELNVNALLLGDSALYLCASSSPAMYGTEAFFGQGTRLTVV.

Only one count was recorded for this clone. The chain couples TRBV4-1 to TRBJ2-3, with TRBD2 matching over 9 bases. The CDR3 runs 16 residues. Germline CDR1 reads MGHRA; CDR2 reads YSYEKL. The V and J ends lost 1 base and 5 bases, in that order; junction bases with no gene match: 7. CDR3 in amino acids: CASSQVERGDKDTQYF. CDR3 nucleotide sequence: TGCGCCAGCAGCCAAGTAGAGCGGGGGGACAAAGATACGCAGTATTTT.

CDR3 nucleotide sequence: TGTGCCAGCAGGGGCAGGGGGCGGCCTGAAGCTTTCTTT. Residues: CASRGRGRPEAFF. The rearrangement links TRBV27 to TRBJ1-1; 8 bases fit TRBD1. The CDR3 covers 13 residues. Germline CDR1 MNHEY, CDR2 SMNVEV (reference sequence). Trimming at V came to 6 bases and at J to 6 bases, leaving 6 bases not matched to a gene.

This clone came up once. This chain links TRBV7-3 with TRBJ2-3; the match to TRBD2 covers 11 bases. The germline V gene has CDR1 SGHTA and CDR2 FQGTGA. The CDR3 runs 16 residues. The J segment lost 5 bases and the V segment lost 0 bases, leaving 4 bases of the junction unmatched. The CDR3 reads CASSLTSGGGIDTQYF. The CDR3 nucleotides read TGTGCCAGCAGCTTAACTAGCGGGGGGGGGATAGATACGCAGTATTTT.

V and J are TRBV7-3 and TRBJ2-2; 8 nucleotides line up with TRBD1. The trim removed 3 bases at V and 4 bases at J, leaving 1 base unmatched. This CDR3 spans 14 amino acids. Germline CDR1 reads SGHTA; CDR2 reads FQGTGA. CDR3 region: CASSFQGATGELFF. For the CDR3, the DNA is TGTGCCAGCAGCTTTCAGGGGGCCACCGGGGAGCTGTTTTTT.

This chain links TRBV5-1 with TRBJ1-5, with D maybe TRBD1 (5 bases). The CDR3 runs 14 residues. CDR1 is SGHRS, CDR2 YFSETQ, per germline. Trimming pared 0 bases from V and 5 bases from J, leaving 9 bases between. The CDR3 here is CASSLGGGDQPQHF. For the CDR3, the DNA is TGCGCCAGCAGCTTGGGGGGAGGGGATCAGCCCCAGCATTTT.

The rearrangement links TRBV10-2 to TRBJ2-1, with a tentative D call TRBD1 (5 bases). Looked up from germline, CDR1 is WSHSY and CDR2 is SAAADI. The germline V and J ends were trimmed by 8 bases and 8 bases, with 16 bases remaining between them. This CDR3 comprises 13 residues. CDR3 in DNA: TGCGCCAGCGATCCCAAATGGGGCGATGAGCAGTTCTTC. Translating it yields CASDPKWGDEQFF.

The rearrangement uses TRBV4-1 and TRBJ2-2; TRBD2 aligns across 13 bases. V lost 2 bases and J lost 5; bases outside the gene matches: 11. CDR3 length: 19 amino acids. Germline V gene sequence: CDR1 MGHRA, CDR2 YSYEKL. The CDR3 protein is CASSQLRLAGGVRTGELFF. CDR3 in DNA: TGCGCCAGCAGCCAATTAAGACTAGCGGGGGGAGTTAGGACCGGGGAGCTGTTTTTT.